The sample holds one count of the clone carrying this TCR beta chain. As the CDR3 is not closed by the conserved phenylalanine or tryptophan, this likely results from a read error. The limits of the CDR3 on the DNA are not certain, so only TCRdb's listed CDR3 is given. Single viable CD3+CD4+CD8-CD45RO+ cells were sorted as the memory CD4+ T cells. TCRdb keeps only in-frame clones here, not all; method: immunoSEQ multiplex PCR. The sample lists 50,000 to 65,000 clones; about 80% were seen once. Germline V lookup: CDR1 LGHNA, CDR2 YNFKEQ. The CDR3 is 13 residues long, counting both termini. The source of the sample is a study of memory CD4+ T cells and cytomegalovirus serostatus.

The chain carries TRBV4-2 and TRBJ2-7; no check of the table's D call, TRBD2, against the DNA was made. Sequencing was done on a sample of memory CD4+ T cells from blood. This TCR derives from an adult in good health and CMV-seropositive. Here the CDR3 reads CASSQGPTYPRAH.